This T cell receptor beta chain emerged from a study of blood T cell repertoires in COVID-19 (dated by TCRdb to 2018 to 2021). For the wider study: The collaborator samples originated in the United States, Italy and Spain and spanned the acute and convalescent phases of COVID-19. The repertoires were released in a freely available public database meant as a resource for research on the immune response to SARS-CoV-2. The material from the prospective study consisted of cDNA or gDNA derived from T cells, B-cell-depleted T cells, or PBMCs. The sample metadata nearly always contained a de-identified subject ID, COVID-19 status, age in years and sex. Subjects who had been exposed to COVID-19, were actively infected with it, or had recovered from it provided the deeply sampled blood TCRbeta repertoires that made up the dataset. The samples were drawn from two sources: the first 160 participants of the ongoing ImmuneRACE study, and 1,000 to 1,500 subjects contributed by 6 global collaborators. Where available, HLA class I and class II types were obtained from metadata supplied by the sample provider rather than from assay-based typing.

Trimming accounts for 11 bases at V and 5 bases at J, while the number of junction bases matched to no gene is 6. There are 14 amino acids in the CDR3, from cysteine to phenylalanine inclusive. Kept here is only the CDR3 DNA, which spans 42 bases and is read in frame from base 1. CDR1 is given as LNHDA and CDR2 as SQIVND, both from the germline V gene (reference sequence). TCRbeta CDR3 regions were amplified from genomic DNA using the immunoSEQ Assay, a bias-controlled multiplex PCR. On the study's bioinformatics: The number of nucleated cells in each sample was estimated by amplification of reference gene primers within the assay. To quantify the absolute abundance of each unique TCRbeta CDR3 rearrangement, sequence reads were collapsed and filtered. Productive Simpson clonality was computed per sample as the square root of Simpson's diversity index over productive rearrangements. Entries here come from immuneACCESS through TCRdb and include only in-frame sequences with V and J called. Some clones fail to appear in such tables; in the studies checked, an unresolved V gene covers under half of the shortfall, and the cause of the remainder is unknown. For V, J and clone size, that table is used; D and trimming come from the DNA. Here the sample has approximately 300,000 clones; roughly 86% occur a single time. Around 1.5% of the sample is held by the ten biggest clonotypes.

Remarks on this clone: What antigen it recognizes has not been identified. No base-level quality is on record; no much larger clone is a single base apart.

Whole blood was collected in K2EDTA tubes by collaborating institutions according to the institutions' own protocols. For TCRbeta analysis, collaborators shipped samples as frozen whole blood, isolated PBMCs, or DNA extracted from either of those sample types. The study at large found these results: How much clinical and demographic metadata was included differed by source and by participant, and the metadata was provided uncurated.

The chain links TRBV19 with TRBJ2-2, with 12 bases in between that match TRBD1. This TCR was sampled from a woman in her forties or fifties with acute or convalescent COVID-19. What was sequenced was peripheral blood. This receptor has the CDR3 CASRGQGATGELFF. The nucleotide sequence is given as TGTGCCTCCAGGGGACAGGGGGCAACCGGGGAGCTGTTTTTT.